This note documents a single TCR beta chain sequence. The antigen is unknown. A single base separates this from a much larger clone, so it may be a read error. These data come from a study of breast tumors, draining lymph nodes, adjacent tissues. General observations from the study: The lymph node origin of tumor T cells was framed as consistent with a hypothesis, not demonstrated.

MiXCR was run by TCRdb on the multiplex PCR reads, yielding one entry per CDR3 protein. Counted here are around 300,000 distinct CDR3 sequences, about 30% occurring once; the ten biggest clones make up over 0.95%. Samples came from axillary lymph nodes draining the breast cancer. V lost 4 bases and J lost 3, with 9 bases in between. Germline V gives CDR1 LNHDA, CDR2 SQIVND (reference sequence). There are 14 residues in the CDR3. The chain links TRBV19 to TRBJ2-2; no clear D. This clonotype originated in a female donor with breast cancer. Some clones in this sample may be carry-over from other donors' samples. Input material: axillary lymph node tissue. In DNA form, the CDR3 reads TGTGCCAGTAGTAGCCAGGCTGACACCGGGGAGCTGTTTTTT. This gives the protein CASSSQADTGELFF.